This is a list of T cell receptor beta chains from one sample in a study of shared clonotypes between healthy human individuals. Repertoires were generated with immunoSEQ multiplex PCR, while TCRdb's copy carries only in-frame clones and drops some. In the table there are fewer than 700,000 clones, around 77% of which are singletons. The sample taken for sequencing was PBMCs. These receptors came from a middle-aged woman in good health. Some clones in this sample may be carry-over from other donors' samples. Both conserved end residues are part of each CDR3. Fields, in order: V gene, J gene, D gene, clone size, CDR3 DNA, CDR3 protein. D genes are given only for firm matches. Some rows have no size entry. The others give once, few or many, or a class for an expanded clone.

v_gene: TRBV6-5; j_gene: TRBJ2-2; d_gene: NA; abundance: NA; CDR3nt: TGTGCCAGCAGTGTCCCGGGTTCCGGGGAGCTGTTTTTT; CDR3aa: CASSVPGSGELFF
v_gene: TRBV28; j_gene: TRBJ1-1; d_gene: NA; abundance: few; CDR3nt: TGTGCCAGCAGTTTAATATCGGGGAGTCGGAACACTGAAGCTTTCTTT; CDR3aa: CASSLISGSRNTEAFF
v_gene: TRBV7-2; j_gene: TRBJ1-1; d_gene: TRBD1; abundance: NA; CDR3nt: TGCATTTGGGGGGGACCGGGACAGGGAACTGAAGCTTTCTTT; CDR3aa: CIWGGPGQGTEAFF
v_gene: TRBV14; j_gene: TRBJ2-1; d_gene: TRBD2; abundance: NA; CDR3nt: TGTGCCAGCAGCCCCGAACTAGCGAGCTCCTACAATGAGCAGTTCTTC; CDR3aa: CASSPELASSYNEQFF
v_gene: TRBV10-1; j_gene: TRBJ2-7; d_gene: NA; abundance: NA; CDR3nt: TGCGCCAGCAGTGAGAGCGGGACAGCTCGCGAGCAGTACTTC; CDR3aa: CASSESGTAREQYF
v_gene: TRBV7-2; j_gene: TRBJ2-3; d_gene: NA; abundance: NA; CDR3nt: TGTGCCAGCAGCTTAGCTCGTTTTCGGGGAGAAACAGATACGCAGTATTTT; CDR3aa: CASSLARFRGETDTQYF
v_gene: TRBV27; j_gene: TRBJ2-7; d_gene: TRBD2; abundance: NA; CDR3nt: TGTGCCAGCAGTTTATCACTAGCGGGCTTCTACGAGCAGTACTTC; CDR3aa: CASSLSLAGFYEQYF
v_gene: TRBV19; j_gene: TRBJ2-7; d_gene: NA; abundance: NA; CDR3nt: TGTGCCAGTAGTCGGACATCAGCTACTTACGAGCAGTACTTC; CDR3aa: CASSRTSATYEQYF
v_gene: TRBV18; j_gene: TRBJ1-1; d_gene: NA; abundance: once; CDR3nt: TGTGCCAGCTCACCACCCCGCAGGACAGAGAACACTGAAGCTTTCTTT; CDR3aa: CASSPPRRTENTEAFF
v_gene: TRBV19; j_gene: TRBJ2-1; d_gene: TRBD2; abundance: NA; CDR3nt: TGTGCCAGTAGGGTAGCGGGGATCTCCTACAATGAGCAGTTCTTC; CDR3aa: CASRVAGISYNEQFF
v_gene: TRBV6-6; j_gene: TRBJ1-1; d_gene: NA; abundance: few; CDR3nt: TGTGCCAGCAGGAAACAGGGCACTGAAGCTTTCTTT; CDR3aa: CASRKQGTEAFF
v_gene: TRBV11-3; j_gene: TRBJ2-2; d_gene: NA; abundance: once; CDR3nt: TGTGCCAGCAGCTCGGGCAGGGTGAGGACCGGGGAGCTGTTTTTT; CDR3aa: CASSSGRVRTGELFF
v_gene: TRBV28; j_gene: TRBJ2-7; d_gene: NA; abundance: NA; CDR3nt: TGTGCCAGCGCCCTATTAGGGATTGGACTCTACTACGAGCAGTACTTC; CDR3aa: CASALLGIGLYYEQYF